The T cell receptor (beta chain) described here comes from a study of blood T cell repertoires in COVID-19. Study-wide context: There were acute and convalescent COVID-19 samples, and they came from the United States, Italy and Spain.

Original handling: Amplification with reference gene primers provided the estimates of nucleated cell counts. The assay was immunoSEQ multiplex PCR, and TCRdb's table has in-frame clones only and misses some. V and J calls plus clone size are reproduced from that table; the DNA served to infer D and trimming. The profile covers about 370,000 clones, with 80% to 90% appearing a single time and over 0.95% taken by the ten largest. CDR3 size: 15 residues. V was clipped by 4 bases and J by 6 bases; unmatched bases: 10. Germline V gene sequence: CDR1 PRHDT, CDR2 FYEKMQ (reference sequence). Categorization into cohorts depended on clinical history that participants reported. Donors in Cohort 3 who had recovered were those with two negative PCRs, healthcare professional clearance, or resolution of their symptoms.

The sequence was obtained from a man between 18 and 35 years old who had recovered from COVID-19. The chain links TRBV13 to TRBJ2-7; TRBD1 aligns across 9 bases. Sequencing input: PBMCs or T cells enriched from blood (not recorded which). Written as DNA, the CDR3 is TGTGCCAGCAGCTCTAGCCCGGGACAGGGTGGCGAGCAGTACTTC. Translating gives CASSSSPGQGGEQYF. The whole variable domain, remainder taken from reference TRBV13 and TRBJ2-7, is AAGVIQSPRHLIKEKRETATLKCYPIPRHDTVYWYQQGPGQDPQFLISFYEKMQSDKGSIPDRFSAQQFSDYHSELNMSSLELGDSALYFCASSSSPGQGGEQYFGPGTRLTVT.